The 28 T cell receptor beta chains listed next were all sequenced from one sample in a study of blood T cell repertoires in COVID-19. Sequenced by immunoSEQ multiplex PCR; TCRdb stores in-frame clones only, minus some. In the table there are 350,000 or so clones, around 86% of which are singletons. The sample was PBMCs or T cells enriched from blood (not recorded which). The origin of the receptors is a woman in her 40s with acute COVID-19.

This chain links TRBV7-2 with TRBJ2-7; 8 bases are a match to TRBD2. Trimming removed 3 bases from V and 4 bases from J; junction bases left unmatched: 5. CDR3 length: 14 amino acids. Germline loops: CDR1 SGHTA, CDR2 FQGNSA. CDR3 in amino acids: CASSFGTRRYEQYF. CDR3 sequence (DNA): TGTGCCAGCAGCTTTGGGACTAGAAGGTACGAGCAGTACTTC.

In this sample, this clone turned up once. The chain employs TRBV15 and TRBJ2-3; possible D gene TRBD2, 7 bases. V was pared by 1 base and J by 0 bases, with 14 bases between. Germline CDR1 reads LNHNV; CDR2 reads YYDKDF (reference sequence). The CDR3 runs 17 residues. CDR3 amino acids: CATSRGGGGASTDTQYF. Here the CDR3 DNA reads TGTGCCACCAGCAGAGGGGGAGGGGGGGCTAGCACAGATACGCAGTATTTT.

V is TRBV5-1 and J is TRBJ1-5, with no clear D. Between the trimmed V and J ends, which lost 0 bases and 0 bases, there was a span of 4 bases. This CDR3 is built from 14 residues. Germline CDR1 SGHRS, CDR2 YFSETQ. This CDR3 reads CASSLDSSNQPQHF. CDR3 nucleotide sequence: TGCGCCAGCAGCTTGGACAGTAGCAATCAGCCCCAGCATTTT. The entire variable domain, with the rest obtained from reference TRBV5-1 and TRBJ1-5, is as follows: KAGVTQTPRYLIKTRGQQVTLSCSPISGHRSVSWYQQTPGQGLQFLFEYFSETQRNKGNFPGRFSGRQFSNSRSEMNVSTLELGDSALYLCASSLDSSNQPQHFGDGTRLSIL.

This rearrangement joins TRBV19 to TRBJ2-3, with a possible D match to TRBD2 (5 bases). The germline V and J ends were trimmed by 5 bases and 8 bases, with 20 bases remaining between them. The CDR3 contains 15 residues. Germline V gene data show CDR1 as LNHDA and CDR2 as SQIVND (reference sequence). This CDR3 is CASSRGSYLGRTQYF. CDR3 coding DNA: TGTGCCAGTAGTCGGGGTTCTTATTTGGGTCGTACGCAGTATTTT.

The chain employs TRBV27 and TRBJ1-2, with D hard to call. The CDR3 extends over 13 amino acids. Germline values: CDR1 MNHEY, CDR2 SMNVEV (reference sequence). V dropped 5 bases and J dropped 6 bases, with 13 bases sitting between them. The CDR3 bases are TGTGCCAGCAGTCCACGGAAGGGAGATGGCTACACCTTC. Encoded protein: CASSPRKGDGYTF.

This clone was found once. V and J are TRBV28 and TRBJ1-5; D is possibly TRBD1 (5 bases). In germline, CDR1 is MDHEN, CDR2 SYDVKM. Trimming cost V 8 bases and J 4 bases, with 9 bases left between them. The CDR3 has 12 residues. The CDR3 DNA is TGTGCCAGCTTAGGGGTAAATCAGCCCCAGCATTTT. Its protein product is CASLGVNQPQHF.

The chain links TRBV6-1 to TRBJ2-7, with 10 bases that match TRBD1. The germline CDR1 and CDR2 sequences are MNHNS and SASEGT. V trimming: 5 bases; J trimming: 9 bases; junction bases outside the gene matches: 10. The CDR3 sequence is 14 residues long. The CDR3 DNA sequence: TGTGCCAGCAGTCCCCCGGGACAGGGGAAGAGGCAGTACTTC. Translating gives CASSPPGQGKRQYF.

This chain uses TRBV7-9 with TRBJ1-2; tentatively, D is TRBD1 (5 bases). The CDR3 is 14 amino acids. The germline V gene encodes CDR1 SEHNR and CDR2 FQNEAQ (reference sequence). V gave up 5 bases and J gave up 8 bases, with 18 bases separating them. The CDR3 spells CASSLGTLEGGYTF. The CDR3 region has the DNA TGTGCCAGCAGCCTGGGGACGTTGGAGGGCGGCTACACCTTC.

V usage is TRBV11-2 and J usage is TRBJ2-5; TRBD2 matches 12 bases. The CDR3 totals 16 residues. V dropped 5 bases and J dropped 1; count of bases not matched to a gene: 5. Germline V gene data show CDR1 as SGHAT and CDR2 as FQNNGV. CDR3 region: CASSPRLAGAQETQYF. The CDR3 coding sequence is TGTGCCAGCAGCCCTCGACTAGCGGGAGCCCAAGAGACCCAGTACTTC.

The rearrangement links TRBV6-4 to TRBJ2-1, with TRBD2 as a possible D gene (6 bases). V was trimmed by 0 bases and J by 12 bases, leaving 15 bases between them. Germline CDR1 is MRHNA and CDR2 is SNTAGT. The CDR3 has 14 residues. The CDR3 sequence: CASSDSMAGTSQFF. The CDR3 coding sequence is TGTGCCAGCAGTGACTCGATGGCCGGGACTTCGCAGTTCTTC.

The V call is TRBV9, the J call TRBJ1-2; TRBD1 matches at 8 bases. The CDR3 spans 14 residues. Germline V gene data show CDR1 as SGDLS and CDR2 as YYNGEE. Trimming cost V 0 bases and J 6 bases; bases outside gene matches: 4. In DNA, the CDR3 is TGTGCCAGCAGCGTAGGTGACAGGGGTAATGGCTACACCTTC. It yields the protein CASSVGDRGNGYTF. Using reference TRBV9 and TRBJ1-2 for the parts outside the CDR3, the full variable domain is DSGVTQTPKHLITATGQRVTLRCSPRSGDLSVYWYQQSLDQGLQFLIQYYNGEERAKGNILERFSAQQFPDLHSELNLSSLELGDSALYFCASSVGDRGNGYTFGSGTRLTVV.

This chain joins TRBV18 and TRBJ2-5, with 8 positions matching TRBD2. The CDR3 is 15 residues long. Germline CDR1 KGHSH, CDR2 LQKENI. V shed 1 base, J shed 1 base, and the junction held 2 bases outside the gene matches. In DNA, the CDR3 is TGTGCCAGCTCACCACTTGCGGGGGGCCAAGAGACCCAGTACTTC. Its protein is CASSPLAGGQETQYF.

The genes are TRBV6-5 and TRBJ2-2; D gene ambiguous. Trimming shortened V by 5 bases and J by 1 base, and 8 bases separated the two germline ends. Germline CDR1 is MNHEY and CDR2 is SVGAGI. This CDR3 spans 14 amino acids. In DNA form, the CDR3 reads TGTGCCAGCAGTCCGCGGATGAACACCGGGGAGCTGTTTTTT. Its protein product is CASSPRMNTGELFF.

The genes are TRBV7-2 and TRBJ2-3; possible D gene TRBD2, 5 bases. The CDR3 has 15 residues. V lost 4 bases and J 0 bases, leaving 11 bases between the germline ends. Germline assignment: CDR1 SGHTA and CDR2 FQGNSA. The CDR3 here is CASSSYKRSTDTQYF. CDR3 nucleotides: TGTGCCAGCAGCTCCTATAAGCGGAGCACAGATACGCAGTATTTT.

This clone was detected only once. The chain employs TRBV7-2 and TRBJ1-2; 9 nucleotides align to TRBD1. V lost 3 bases and J lost 3; bases outside the gene matches: 5. Germline V gives CDR1 SGHTA, CDR2 FQGNSA. The CDR3 totals 15 residues. CDR3 residues: CASSFAGTGYYGYTF. In DNA form, the CDR3 reads TGTGCCAGCAGCTTCGCCGGGACAGGGTACTATGGCTACACCTTC.

The V call is TRBV3-1 (or the pseudogene TRBV3-2), the J call TRBJ1-6, with D maybe TRBD1 (5 bases). Germline V gene data show CDR1 as LGHDT and CDR2 as YNNKEL (reference sequence). V dropped 1 base and J dropped 9 bases, with 10 bases sitting between them. The CDR3 contains 14 residues. CDR3 coding DNA: TGTGCCAGCAGCCAAGCAGGCGGGGGTTCACCCCTCCACTTT. This encodes CASSQAGGGSPLHF.

The CDR3: CASKRQASTDTQYF. The CDR3 region has the DNA TGCGCCAGCAAAAGACAGGCTAGCACAGATACGCAGTATTTT. This chain links TRBV5-1 with TRBJ2-3; a possible D gene is TRBD1 (6 bases). Looked up from germline, CDR1 is SGHRS and CDR2 is YFSETQ. V was clipped by 6 bases and J by 0 bases, with 11 bases between them. This CDR3 is 14 amino acids long.

Comment on this clone: The junction departs from the called germline gene at one end, perhaps through a read error. V usage is TRBV27 and J usage is TRBJ1-6; 7 bases fit TRBD1. Germline V lookup: CDR1 MNHEY, CDR2 SMNVEV (reference sequence). The CDR3 is 15 amino acids. The CDR3 sequence is CASSLSTGDNSPPHF. The CDR3 bases are TGTGCCAGCAGTCTAAGTACAGGGGACAATTCACCCCCCCACTTT.

The chain links TRBV28 to TRBJ2-7; TRBD2 matches 12 bases. Germline trimming cut 6 bases from V and 5 bases from J; bases unmatched to any gene: 11. CDR3 length: 16 residues. The germline gives CDR1 MDHEN, CDR2 SYDVKM. CDR3 bases: TGTGCCAGCAGAGTCGGACTAGCGGGAAGTTTGCACGAGCAGTACTTC. The encoded protein is CASRVGLAGSLHEQYF.

This chain connects TRBV19 to TRBJ2-3; tentatively, D is TRBD1 (6 bases). The CDR3 consists of 14 residues. V was clipped by 5 bases and J by 6 bases, with 15 bases between them. Looked up from germline, CDR1 is LNHDA and CDR2 is SQIVND (reference sequence). The CDR3: CASSSPGAVDTQYF. The CDR3 coding sequence is TGTGCCAGTAGTTCCCCAGGGGCGGTGGATACGCAGTATTTT.

The V call is TRBV15, the J call TRBJ1-3; 7 bases agree with TRBD1. The V and J ends lost 2 bases and 0 bases, in that order; junction bases with no gene match: 10. This CDR3 has 18 residues. Per germline, CDR1 LNHNV and CDR2 YYDKDF (reference sequence). In nucleotides, the CDR3 is TGTGCCACCAGCAGATCCCCGAAGGGACAGCTCTCTGGAAACACCATATATTTT. Protein product: CATSRSPKGQLSGNTIYF.

The chain joins TRBV29-1 to TRBJ2-5, with a weak D call TRBD1 (5 bases). The CDR3 length is 13 residues. V was trimmed by 3 bases and J by 5 bases, leaving 13 bases between them. Germline V lookup: CDR1 SQVTM, CDR2 ANQGSEA. CDR3 nucleotides: TGCAGCGTTGACTCCAGGGTTGGGGAGACCCAGTACTTC. Amino acid sequence: CSVDSRVGETQYF. Full variable domain (remainder filled in from reference TRBV29-1 and TRBJ2-5): SAVISQKPSRDICQRGTSLTIQCQVDSQVTMMFWYRQQPGQSLTLIATANQGSEATYESGFVIDKFPISRPNLTFSTLTVSNMSPEDSSIYLCSVDSRVGETQYFGPGTRLLVL.

The J gene is TRBJ1-2, the V gene TRBV27; D gene unclear. Germline V lookup: CDR1 MNHEY, CDR2 SMNVEV (reference sequence). Trimming cost V 5 bases and J 8 bases, with 18 bases left between them. This CDR3 has 14 residues. CDR3 residues: CASSPIGEERGYTF. DNA of the CDR3: TGTGCCAGCAGTCCTATCGGGGAGGAGAGGGGCTACACCTTC.

This chain joins TRBV6-5 and TRBJ1-1; D might be TRBD1 (5 bases). Germline V gene data show CDR1 as MNHEY and CDR2 as SVGAGI. V was clipped by 6 bases and J by 10 bases, with 12 bases between them. CDR3 length: 11 amino acids. CDR3 bases: TGTGCCAGCAGATATCAGGGTTTAGCTTTCTTT. Translation: CASRYQGLAFF.

The chain joins TRBV15 to TRBJ1-2, with 8 nucleotides matching TRBD1. This CDR3 has 16 residues. The germline gives CDR1 LNHNV, CDR2 YYDKDF (reference sequence). The V and J ends lost 4 bases and 5 bases, in that order; junction bases with no gene match: 12. For the CDR3, the DNA is TGTGCCACCAGCACCAACGCCGGACAGGGCCGATATGGCTACACCTTC. Translation: CATSTNAGQGRYGYTF.

This sequence joins TRBV29-1 and TRBJ1-2; TRBD1 aligns across 7 bases. CDR3 size: 17 residues. Germline loops: CDR1 SQVTM, CDR2 ANQGSEA. The V gene end was trimmed by 8 bases and the J gene end by 1 base; junction bases not matched to a gene: 19. The CDR3 nucleotides are TGCAGCACAGGGGAGCCTTTTGTGTCTCGCCTTAACTATGGCTACACCTTC. Translation gives CSTGEPFVSRLNYGYTF.

The V and J genes are TRBV7-9 and TRBJ2-7; D is unresolved. CDR1 and CDR2 (germline): SEHNR, FQNEAQ (reference sequence). V dropped 5 bases and J dropped 5 bases, with 7 bases sitting between them. CDR3 length: 11 residues. The CDR3 loop is CASSPGHEQYF. CDR3 DNA: TGTGCCAGCAGCCCAGGCCACGAGCAGTACTTC.

The chain employs TRBV10-3 and TRBJ2-7, with TRBD1 matching 7 bases. V lost 3 bases to trimming and J lost 3 bases; unmatched junction nucleotides: 8. Germline V CDR1 and CDR2: ENHRY, SYGVKD. CDR3 length equals 15 residues. The CDR3 DNA sequence: TGTGCCATCAGTGACCGGACAGGTAGTATCTACGAGCAGTACTTC. Residues: CAISDRTGSIYEQYF.